A selection of T cell receptor beta chains follows, all from one sample in a study of blood T cell repertoires in COVID-19. The data were produced by immunoSEQ multiplex PCR, yet TCRdb's version contains in-frame clones alone and is incomplete. The sample records 100,000 to 150,000 clones, roughly 86% being singletons. Sequencing was done on a sample of peripheral blood. These receptors originate from a woman in her seventies with COVID-19, enrolled during active disease. The CDR3 runs from the conserved cysteine through the conserved F or W. A D gene is named only where the DNA matches it firmly. Part of the rows lack a size; the others show once, few, many or a class for expanded clones.

clone_size d_call j_call v_call cdr3_aa cdr3_nt
- TRBD1 TRBJ2-7 TRBV5-1 CASSPPPPRQGRREQYF TGCGCCAGCAGCCCCCCACCCCCCAGACAGGGAAGACGCGAGCAGTACTTC
- - TRBJ1-2 TRBV14 CASSQDGYRGYTF TGTGCCAGCAGCCAAGACGGTTATCGGGGCTACACCTTC
- - TRBJ1-6 TRBV11-2 CASSLLPDTGGSYNSPLHF TGTGCCAGCAGCTTACTACCGGACACGGGAGGCTCCTATAATTCACCCCTCCACTTT
- TRBD1 TRBJ1-1 TRBV30 CAWSATKGAGNTEAFF TGTGCCTGGAGTGCCACCAAGGGGGCAGGAAACACTGAAGCTTTCTTT
- - TRBJ2-7 TRBV5-6 CASSLGQDDYEQYF TGTGCCAGCAGCTTGGGACAGGATGACTACGAGCAGTACTTC
once TRBD1 TRBJ1-2 TRBV24-1 CATSDWGDSYGYTF TGTGCCACCAGTGATTGGGGGGACAGCTATGGCTACACCTTC
- - TRBJ2-2 TRBV9 CASSSRGSIGELFF TGTGCCAGCAGCTCGCGGGGTTCGATCGGGGAGCTGTTTTTT
few - TRBJ1-1 TRBV20-1 CSASQEPNTEAFF TGCAGTGCTAGTCAAGAGCCGAACACTGAAGCTTTCTTT
- - TRBJ2-1 TRBV6-6 CASSYASDNEQFF TGTGCCAGCAGTTACGCTAGCGACAATGAGCAGTTCTTC
- - TRBJ1-5 TRBV2 CASSWGENQPQHF TGTGCCAGCAGCTGGGGCGAGAATCAGCCCCAGCATTTT
- TRBD1 TRBJ2-5 TRBV30 CAWDRGSKETQYF TGTGCCTGGGACAGGGGGTCGAAGGAGACCCAGTACTTC
- - TRBJ2-3 TRBV7-2 CASSFRSGLRADLAQYF TGTGCCAGCAGCTTCCGATCGGGACTCAGGGCGGATCTGGCGCAGTATTTT
- - TRBJ1-3 TRBV6-6 CASSYSKQGWAIYF TGTGCCAGCAGTTACTCCAAACAGGGTTGGGCCATATATTTT
- TRBD2 TRBJ2-5 TRBV5-1 CASSPLTSGRDETQYF TGCGCCAGCAGCCCCCTGACTAGCGGGAGAGATGAGACCCAGTACTTC
few - TRBJ1-1 TRBV6-5 CASSYFSLGGTEAFF TGTGCCAGCAGTTATTTTTCTCTGGGGGGCACTGAAGCTTTCTTT
- - TRBJ1-5 TRBV30 CAWSPPGFRQPQHF TGTGCCTGGAGTCCCCCGGGGTTCCGACAGCCCCAGCATTTT
once - TRBJ2-5 TRBV19 CASSWANQETQYF TGTGCCAGTAGTTGGGCAAACCAAGAGACCCAGTACTTC
few - TRBJ2-3 TRBV6-5 CAVVPGTTLAGTQYF TGTGCCGTGGTCCCCGGGACCACACTCGCGGGGACGCAGTATTTT
- TRBD1 TRBJ2-1 TRBV20-1 CSTGEHEQFF TGCAGTACAGGGGAACATGAGCAGTTCTTC
- - TRBJ2-3 TRBV2 CASSWEPGTQYF TGTGCCAGCAGCTGGGAGCCCGGTACGCAGTATTTT
- TRBD1 TRBJ2-2 TRBV24-1 CATSDTRTGAGELFF TGTGCCACCAGTGACACCAGGACAGGGGCCGGGGAGCTGTTTTTT
- - TRBJ1-6 TRBV13 CASSPGSYNSPLHF TGTGCCAGCAGCCCGGGGTCCTATAATTCACCCCTCCACTTT
- - TRBJ1-2 TRBV20-1 CSTGSSGGYTF TGCAGTACCGGCTCGTCCGGGGGCTACACCTTC